Listed below are T cell receptor beta chains from one sample, sequenced in a study of vaccination effects on CD4 cells after COVID-19. These receptors' antigens are unknown. Profiled with immunoSEQ multiplex PCR; TCRdb holds only in-frame clones, not every one. Here the sample spans some 19,000 clones, roughly 70% being singletons. Sequencing was performed on CD4+ T cells from PBMCs cultured with a peptide pool, taken before COVID-19 vaccination. The receptors shown here come from a human donor who had a prior SARS-CoV-2 infection. Each CDR3 is given with its conserved first and last residue. The D gene is left open where the match is weak. Not all rows give a size; the values are once, few, many and, for expanded clones, a class.

TRBJ2-2	TRBV12-3/TRBV12-4	.	TRBD1	CASTGQGSGELFF	TGTGCCAGCACCGGACAGGGATCCGGGGAGCTGTTTTTT
TRBJ2-7	TRBV21-1	.	.	CASSKASRRLAPTYEQYF	TGTGCCAGCAGCAAAGCTTCTCGAAGACTAGCACCTACCTACGAGCAGTACTTC
TRBJ2-7	TRBV27	.	TRBD2	CASRLAGGVSYEQYF	TGTGCCAGCAGACTAGCGGGAGGAGTCTCCTACGAGCAGTACTTC
TRBJ2-7	TRBV5-5	.	.	CASTPTLGTKYEQYF	TGTGCCAGCACCCCGACCTTGGGGACAAAATACGAGCAGTACTTC
TRBJ2-5	TRBV19	once	TRBD2	CASSISPAGATKTQYF	TGTGCCAGTAGTATCTCCCCTGCGGGAGCAACCAAGACCCAGTACTTC
TRBJ1-5	TRBV2	few	TRBD1	CASSGQGKVVPQHF	TGTGCCAGCAGTGGACAGGGGAAAGTCGTGCCCCAGCATTTT
TRBJ1-1	TRBV12-5	few	.	CASGLFSGKLNTEAFF	TGTGCTAGTGGTTTGTTTTCCGGGAAACTGAACACTGAAGCTTTCTTT
TRBJ2-1	TRBV7-2	.	.	CASSFTNLLGNEQFF	TGTGCCAGCAGCTTTACTAACCTCCTGGGGAATGAGCAGTTCTTC
TRBJ1-3	TRBV6-1	.	.	CASSDTRSGNTIYF	TGTGCCAGCAGTGACACCCGCTCTGGAAACACCATATATTTT
TRBJ2-2	TRBV18	.	.	CASSPKGRGNTGELFF	TGTGCCAGCTCACCAAAAGGTCGGGGGAACACCGGGGAGCTGTTTTTT
TRBJ2-1	TRBV6-5	large	TRBD2	CASSYYSGTNYNEQFF	TGTGCCAGCAGTTACTATTCCGGGACTAATTACAATGAGCAGTTCTTC
TRBJ2-5	TRBV4-3	.	TRBD2	CASSQGASGRDTQYF	TGCGCCAGCAGCCAAGGCGCTAGCGGGAGGGATACACAGTACTTC
TRBJ1-1	TRBV20-1	.	.	CSVRSRGEAFF	TGCAGTGTACGCTCACGAGGTGAAGCTTTCTTT
TRBJ1-1	TRBV9	few	.	CASSAFEGEAFF	TGTGCCAGCAGCGCGTTTGAGGGTGAAGCTTTCTTT
TRBJ2-5	TRBV5-1	.	.	CASSLRRVEETQYF	TGCGCCAGCAGCTTGAGGAGGGTGGAGGAGACCCAGTACTTC
TRBJ2-5	TRBV29-1	.	TRBD2	CSVTGRLARETQYF	TGCAGCGTTACTGGTCGACTAGCGAGAGAGACCCAGTACTTC
TRBJ2-1	TRBV12-3/TRBV12-4	few	.	CASTLGQQQFF	TGTGCCAGCACCCTGGGGCAGCAACAGTTCTTC
TRBJ1-4	TRBV7-9	.	TRBD1	CASSSTGDEKLFF	TGTGCCAGCAGCTCCACAGGGGATGAAAAACTGTTTTTT
TRBJ2-7	TRBV28	.	.	CASSLSRGAPREQYF	TGTGCCAGCAGTTTATCACGGGGGGCCCCCCGCGAGCAGTACTTC
TRBJ2-7	TRBV11-3	.	TRBD1	CASSFGQGTYEQYF	TGTGCCAGCAGCTTTGGACAGGGAACCTACGAGCAGTACTTC
TRBJ2-1	TRBV12-5	few	TRBD1	CASRTESRGILLSSYNEQFF	TGTGCTAGTAGGACTGAGTCCAGGGGGATCCTATTAAGCTCCTACAATGAGCAGTTCTTC
TRBJ1-6	TRBV4-3	.	.	CASSQDSRTISPLHF	TGCGCCAGCAGCCAAGATAGCAGGACAATTTCACCCCTCCACTTT
TRBJ2-4	TRBV18	.	.	CASSPEGAKNIQYF	TGTGCCAGCTCACCAGAGGGAGCCAAAAACATTCAGTACTTC
TRBJ2-5	TRBV24-1	.	.	CATSDGRVDQETQYF	TGTGCCACCAGTGATGGCAGGGTGGACCAAGAGACCCAGTACTTC
TRBJ1-1	TRBV5-8	.	.	CASSSGRPNTEAFF	TGTGCCAGCAGCTCAGGACGCCCGAACACTGAAGCTTTCTTT
TRBJ1-1	TRBV18	.	.	CASSPVGGLNTEAFF	TGTGCCAGCTCACCCGTGGGGGGCTTGAACACTGAAGCTTTCTTT
TRBJ2-7	TRBV9	.	.	CASSVGGTNSYEQYF	TGTGCCAGCAGCGTAGGCGGGACCAACTCCTACGAGCAGTACTTC
TRBJ2-5	TRBV29-1	.	TRBD1	CSGRQGVIGETQYF	TGCAGCGGCAGACAGGGGGTAATTGGGGAGACCCAGTACTTC
TRBJ2-7	TRBV11-1	.	TRBD2	CASSQGLAGDEQYF	TGTGCCAGCAGCCAGGGACTAGCGGGAGACGAGCAGTACTTC
TRBJ2-3	TRBV24-1	.	.	CATSDGFHLDGTDTQYF	TGTGCCACCAGTGATGGGTTCCACCTTGATGGCACAGATACGCAGTATTTT
TRBJ1-4	TRBV7-2	.	.	CASSAAASEKLFF	TGTGCCAGCAGCGCGGCGGCGAGTGAAAAACTGTTTTTT
TRBJ1-2	TRBV19	.	TRBD1	CASSMTGQGAWADYGYTF	TGTGCCAGTAGTATGACGGGCCAGGGGGCTTGGGCAGACTATGGCTACACCTTC
TRBJ1-4	TRBV10-3	.	.	CAISQGLTGEKLFF	TGTGCCATCAGTCAGGGACTAACGGGGGAAAAACTGTTTTTT
TRBJ2-7	TRBV10-3	.	.	CAIRGSRDIGEQYF	TGTGCCATCAGGGGATCCCGGGACATCGGCGAGCAGTACTTC
TRBJ1-1	TRBV29-1	.	.	CSVSARGNTEAFF	TGCAGCGTTTCGGCCAGGGGGAACACTGAAGCTTTCTTT
TRBJ2-7	TRBV6-1	.	.	CASSEAEHYEQYF	TGTGCCAGCAGTGAAGCTGAGCACTACGAGCAGTACTTC
TRBJ2-1	TRBV11-3	.	.	CASSLEGRAPNNEQFF	TGTGCCAGCAGCTTAGAGGGTAGGGCACCTAACAATGAGCAGTTCTTC
TRBJ1-1	TRBV12-3/TRBV12-4	few	TRBD1	CASSRTGAAEAFF	TGTGCCAGCAGTCGGACAGGCGCCGCTGAAGCTTTCTTT
TRBJ2-2	TRBV5-8	once	.	CASSSRGTGELFF	TGTGCCAGCAGCTCCCGGGGGACCGGGGAGCTGTTTTTT
TRBJ1-4	TRBV6-4	.	.	CASSDQGGILGGTNEKLFF	TGTGCCAGCAGTGATCAGGGAGGGATATTGGGTGGAACTAATGAAAAACTGTTTTTT
TRBJ1-2	TRBV18	once	.	CASSPYGYGYTF	TGTGCCAGCTCACCATACGGGTATGGATACACCTTC
TRBJ2-7	TRBV30	.	TRBD2	CAWSKTIAGGRVKSYEQYF	TGTGCCTGGAGTAAAACGATAGCGGGAGGGCGGGTTAAGTCCTACGAGCAGTACTTC
TRBJ2-5	TRBV9	.	.	CASSRGAGRQETQYF	TGTGCCAGCAGCCGGGGGGCGGGGAGGCAAGAGACCCAGTACTTC